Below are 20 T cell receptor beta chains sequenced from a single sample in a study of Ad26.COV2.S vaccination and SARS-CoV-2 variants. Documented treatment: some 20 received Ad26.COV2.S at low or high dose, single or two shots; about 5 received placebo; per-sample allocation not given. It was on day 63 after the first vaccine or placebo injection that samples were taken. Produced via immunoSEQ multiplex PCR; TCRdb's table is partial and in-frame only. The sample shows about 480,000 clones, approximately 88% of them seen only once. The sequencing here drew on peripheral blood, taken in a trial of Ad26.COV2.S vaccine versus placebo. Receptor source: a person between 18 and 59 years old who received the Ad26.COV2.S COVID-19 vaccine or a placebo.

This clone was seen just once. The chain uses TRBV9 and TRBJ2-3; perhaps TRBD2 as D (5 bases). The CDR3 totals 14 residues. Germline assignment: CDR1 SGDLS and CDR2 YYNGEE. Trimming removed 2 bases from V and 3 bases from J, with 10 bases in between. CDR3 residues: CASSVQAETDTQYF. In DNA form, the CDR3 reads TGTGCCAGCAGCGTCCAAGCGGAAACAGATACGCAGTATTTT.

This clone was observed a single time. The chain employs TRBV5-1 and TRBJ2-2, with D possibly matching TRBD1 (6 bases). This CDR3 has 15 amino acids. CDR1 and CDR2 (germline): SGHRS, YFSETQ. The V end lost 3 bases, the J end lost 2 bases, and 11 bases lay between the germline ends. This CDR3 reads CASSSATGNTGELFF. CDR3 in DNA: TGCGCCAGCAGCTCCGCGACAGGCAACACCGGGGAGCTGTTTTTT.

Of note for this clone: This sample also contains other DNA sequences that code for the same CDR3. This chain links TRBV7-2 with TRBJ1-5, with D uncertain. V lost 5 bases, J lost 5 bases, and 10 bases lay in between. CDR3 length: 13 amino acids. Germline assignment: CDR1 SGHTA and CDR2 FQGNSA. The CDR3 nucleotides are TGTGCCAGCAGCATACGCGGTGATCAGCCCCAGCATTTT. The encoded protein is CASSIRGDQPQHF.

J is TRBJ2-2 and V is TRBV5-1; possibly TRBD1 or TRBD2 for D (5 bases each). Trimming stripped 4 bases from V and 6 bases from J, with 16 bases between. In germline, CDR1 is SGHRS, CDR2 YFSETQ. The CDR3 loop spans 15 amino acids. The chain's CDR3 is CASSPPLRDAGELFF. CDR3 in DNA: TGCGCCAGCAGCCCCCCGCTGAGGGACGCCGGGGAGCTGTTTTTT.

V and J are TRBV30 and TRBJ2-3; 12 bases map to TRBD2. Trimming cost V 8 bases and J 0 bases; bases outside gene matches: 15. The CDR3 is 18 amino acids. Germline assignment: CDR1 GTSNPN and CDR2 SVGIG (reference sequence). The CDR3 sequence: CAGVRSSGRGASTDTQYF. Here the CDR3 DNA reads TGTGCCGGGGTCCGATCTAGCGGGAGGGGGGCAAGCACAGATACGCAGTATTTT.

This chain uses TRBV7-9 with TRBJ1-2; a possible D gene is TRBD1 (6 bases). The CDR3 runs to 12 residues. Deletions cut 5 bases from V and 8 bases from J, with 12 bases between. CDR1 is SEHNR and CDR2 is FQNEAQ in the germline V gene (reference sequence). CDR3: CASSAGVAGYTF. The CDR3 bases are TGTGCCAGCAGCGCAGGGGTGGCAGGCTACACCTTC. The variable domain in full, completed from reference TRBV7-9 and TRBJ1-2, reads DTGVSQNPRHKITKRGQNVTFRCDPISEHNRLYWYRQTLGQGPEFLTYFQNEAQLEKSRLLSDRFSAERPKGSFSTLEIQRTEQGDSAMYLCASSAGVAGYTFGSGTRLTVV.

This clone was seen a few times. CDR3 sequence: CAISVGPGNTEAFF. The DNA for the CDR3 is TGTGCCATCAGCGTCGGCCCGGGGAACACTGAAGCTTTCTTT. The V call is TRBV10-3, the J call TRBJ1-1; no clear D gene. The CDR3 is 14 residues long. V was cut by 6 bases and J by 1 base, with 12 bases left in between. Germline CDR1 reads ENHRY; CDR2 reads SYGVKD.

In nucleotides, the CDR3 is TGTGCCAGCAGCGCATTAGAGACCCAGTACTTC. Translation gives CASSALETQYF. The chain uses TRBV12-3 or TRBV12-4 and TRBJ2-5; D is uncertain. Between the trimmed V and J ends, which lost 6 bases and 4 bases, there was a span of 6 bases. The CDR3 is 11 residues long.

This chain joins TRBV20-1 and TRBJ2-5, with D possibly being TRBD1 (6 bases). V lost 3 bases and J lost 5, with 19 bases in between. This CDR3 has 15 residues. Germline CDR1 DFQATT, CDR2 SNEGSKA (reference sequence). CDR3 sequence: CSASPSWGRGETQYF. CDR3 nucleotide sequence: TGCAGTGCTAGTCCTTCGTGGGGAAGGGGGGAGACCCAGTACTTC.

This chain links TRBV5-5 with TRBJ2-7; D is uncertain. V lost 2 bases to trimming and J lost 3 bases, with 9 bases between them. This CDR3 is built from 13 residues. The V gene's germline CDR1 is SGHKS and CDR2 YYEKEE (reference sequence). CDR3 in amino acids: CASSFGDIYEQYF. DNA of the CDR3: TGTGCCAGCAGCTTTGGTGATATCTACGAGCAGTACTTC.

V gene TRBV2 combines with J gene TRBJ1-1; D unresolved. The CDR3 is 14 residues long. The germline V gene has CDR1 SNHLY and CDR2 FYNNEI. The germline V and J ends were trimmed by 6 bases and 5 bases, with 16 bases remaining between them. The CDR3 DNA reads TGTGCCAGCAGAACCGGACGTGGATGGACTGAAGCTTTCTTT. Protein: CASRTGRGWTEAFF.

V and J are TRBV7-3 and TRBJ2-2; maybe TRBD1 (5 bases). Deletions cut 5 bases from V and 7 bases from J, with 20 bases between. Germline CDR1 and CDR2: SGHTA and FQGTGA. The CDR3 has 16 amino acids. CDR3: CASSHRGWGHGGELFF. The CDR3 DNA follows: TGTGCCAGCAGCCATAGAGGTTGGGGCCACGGCGGGGAGCTGTTTTTT. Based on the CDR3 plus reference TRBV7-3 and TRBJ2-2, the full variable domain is GAGVSQTPSNKVTEKGKYVELRCDPISGHTALYWYRQSLGQGPEFLIYFQGTGAADDSGLPNDRFFAVRPEGSVSTLKIQRTERGDSAVYLCASSHRGWGHGGELFFGEGSRLTVL.

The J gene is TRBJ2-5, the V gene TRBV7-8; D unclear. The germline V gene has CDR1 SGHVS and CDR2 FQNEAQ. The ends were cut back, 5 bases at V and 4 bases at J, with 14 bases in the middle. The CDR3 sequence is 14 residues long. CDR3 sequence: CASSPARVVETQYF. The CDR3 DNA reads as TGTGCCAGCAGCCCCGCGCGAGTCGTAGAGACCCAGTACTTC.

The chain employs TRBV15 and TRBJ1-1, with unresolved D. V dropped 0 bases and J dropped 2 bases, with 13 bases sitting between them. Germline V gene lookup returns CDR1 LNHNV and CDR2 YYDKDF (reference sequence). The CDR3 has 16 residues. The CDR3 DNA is TGTGCCACCAGCAGAGATCCGCTTTCCCGAAACACTGAAGCTTTCTTT. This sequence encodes CATSRDPLSRNTEAFF.

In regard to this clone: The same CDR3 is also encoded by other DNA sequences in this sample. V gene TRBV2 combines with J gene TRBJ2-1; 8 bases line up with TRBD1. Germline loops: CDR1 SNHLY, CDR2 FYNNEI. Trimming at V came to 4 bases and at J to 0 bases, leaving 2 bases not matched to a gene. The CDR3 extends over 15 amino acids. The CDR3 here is CASSVDRGSYNEQFF. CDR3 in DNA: TGTGCCAGCAGTGTCGACAGGGGCTCCTACAATGAGCAGTTCTTC.

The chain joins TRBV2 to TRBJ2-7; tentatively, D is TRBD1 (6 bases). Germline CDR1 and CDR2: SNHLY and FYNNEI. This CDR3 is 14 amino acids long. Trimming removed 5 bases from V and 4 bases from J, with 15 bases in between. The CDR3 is CASSSGAPRYEQYF. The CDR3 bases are TGTGCCAGCAGTTCAGGGGCCCCTAGGTACGAGCAGTACTTC.

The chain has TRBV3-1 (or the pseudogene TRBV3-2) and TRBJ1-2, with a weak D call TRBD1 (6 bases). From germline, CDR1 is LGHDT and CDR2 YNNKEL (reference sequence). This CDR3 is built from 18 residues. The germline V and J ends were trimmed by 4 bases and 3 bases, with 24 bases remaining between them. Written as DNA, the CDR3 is TGTGCCAGCAGCCCTCGAACTCGGACAGCCCTGGTAGACTATGGCTACACCTTC. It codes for CASSPRTRTALVDYGYTF.

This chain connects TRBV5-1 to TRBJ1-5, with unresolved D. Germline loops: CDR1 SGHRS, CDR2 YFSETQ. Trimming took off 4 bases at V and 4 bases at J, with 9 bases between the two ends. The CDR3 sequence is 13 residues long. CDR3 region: CASSQGGNQPQHF. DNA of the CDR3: TGCGCCAGCAGCCAAGGAGGAAATCAGCCCCAGCATTTT.

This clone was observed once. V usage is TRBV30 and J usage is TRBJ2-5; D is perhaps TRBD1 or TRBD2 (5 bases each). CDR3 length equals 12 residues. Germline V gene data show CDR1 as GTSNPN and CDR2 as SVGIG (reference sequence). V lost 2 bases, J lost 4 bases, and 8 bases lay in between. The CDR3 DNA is TGTGCCTGGAGTCCGGGACGAGAGACCCAGTACTTC. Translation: CAWSPGRETQYF.

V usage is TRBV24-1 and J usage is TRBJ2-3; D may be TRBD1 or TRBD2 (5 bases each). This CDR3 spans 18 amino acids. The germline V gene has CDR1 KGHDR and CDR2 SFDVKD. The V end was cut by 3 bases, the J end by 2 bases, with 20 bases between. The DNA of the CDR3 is TGTGCCACCAGTGATCCGCCCAGCCCGGGACGTCACACAGATACGCAGTATTTT. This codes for CATSDPPSPGRHTDTQYF.